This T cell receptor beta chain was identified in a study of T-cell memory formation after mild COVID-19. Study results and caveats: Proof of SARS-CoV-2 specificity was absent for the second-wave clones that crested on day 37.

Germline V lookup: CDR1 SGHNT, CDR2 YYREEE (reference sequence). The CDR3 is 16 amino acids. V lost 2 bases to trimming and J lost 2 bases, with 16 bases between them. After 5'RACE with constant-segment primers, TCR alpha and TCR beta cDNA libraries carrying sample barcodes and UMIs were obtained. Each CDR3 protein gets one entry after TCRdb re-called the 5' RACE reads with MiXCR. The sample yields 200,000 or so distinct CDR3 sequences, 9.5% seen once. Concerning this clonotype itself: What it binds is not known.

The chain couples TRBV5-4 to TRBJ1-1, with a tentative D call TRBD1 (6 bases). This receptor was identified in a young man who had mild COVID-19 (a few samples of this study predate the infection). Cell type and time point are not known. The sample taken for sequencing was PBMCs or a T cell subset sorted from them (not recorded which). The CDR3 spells CASSFDVTQGNTEAFF. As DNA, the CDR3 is TGTGCCAGCAGCTTTGATGTTACACAGGGAAACACTGAAGCTTTCTTT.